This T cell receptor (beta chain) was documented in a study of beta chain features in type 1 diabetes. Of the isolated RNA, all was reverse transcribed, and so the sequenced material was expressed TCRB transcripts. It was found that naive, central memory and regulatory T cell samples averaged about 3.57 million reads. Generated by immunoSEQ multiplex PCR, the TCRdb table keeps only in-frame clones and is missing some. The table has more than 150,000 clones, approximately 8.8% seen once. Germline CDR1 is KGHSH and CDR2 is LQKENI. V lost 3 bases and J lost 0, with 11 bases in between. The CDR3 runs to 16 residues. This clone showed up just a few times. The antigen remains undetermined. It was one heparinised blood draw, averaging around 100 mL, that each donor gave. Study-level points and caveats: Significant though moderate, a shortening of TCRB CDR3s appeared in all four CD4+ subsets of Type 1 diabetes patients. Resolution of whether HLA type affects TCRB rearrangement was not achieved here.

This sequence was found in a woman in her thirties with type 1 diabetes. Sequenced material: central memory CD4+ T cells from blood. The chain links TRBV18 to TRBJ2-2, with D possibly TRBD2 on 5 matching bases. CDR3 residues: CASSPPFGANTGELFF. CDR3 nucleotides: TGTGCCAGCTCACCCCCCTTCGGGGCGAACACCGGGGAGCTGTTTTTT.